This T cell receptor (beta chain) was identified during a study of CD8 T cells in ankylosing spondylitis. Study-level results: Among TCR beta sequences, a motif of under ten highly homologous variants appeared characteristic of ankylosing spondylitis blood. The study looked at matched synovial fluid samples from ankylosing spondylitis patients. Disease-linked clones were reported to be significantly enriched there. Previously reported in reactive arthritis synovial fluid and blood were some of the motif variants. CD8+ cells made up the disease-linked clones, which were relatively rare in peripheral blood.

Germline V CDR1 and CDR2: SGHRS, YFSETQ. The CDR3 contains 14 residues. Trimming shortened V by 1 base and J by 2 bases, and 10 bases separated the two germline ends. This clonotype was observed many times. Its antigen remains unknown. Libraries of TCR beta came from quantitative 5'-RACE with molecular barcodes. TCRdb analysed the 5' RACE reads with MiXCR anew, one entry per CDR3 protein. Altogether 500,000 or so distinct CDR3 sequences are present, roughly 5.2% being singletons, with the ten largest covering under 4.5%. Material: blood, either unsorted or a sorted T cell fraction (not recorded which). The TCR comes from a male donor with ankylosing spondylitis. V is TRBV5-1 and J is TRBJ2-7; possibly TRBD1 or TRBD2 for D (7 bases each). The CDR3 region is CASSLSGTAYEQYF. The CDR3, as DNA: TGCGCCAGCAGCTTGAGCGGGACAGCCTACGAGCAGTACTTC.